This T cell receptor beta chain was observed in a study of blood T cell repertoires in COVID-19. Turning to the study itself: T cells, B-cell-depleted T cells, or PBMCs supplied cDNA or gDNA.

Original methodology: Amplification with reference gene primers provided the estimates of nucleated cell counts. Sequenced by immunoSEQ multiplex PCR; TCRdb stores in-frame clones only, minus some. That table gives V, J and clone size, and the DNA gave D and trimming. The sample lists about 74,000 clones; about nine tenths were seen once. Per the germline V gene, CDR1 is MNHEY and CDR2 is SVGAGI. V shed 5 bases and J shed 11 bases, with 18 bases lying between them. CDR3 length: 13 amino acids. Sequenced material: peripheral blood. The TCR sequence derives from a man aged 50 to 60 with acute or convalescent COVID-19. The chain uses TRBV6-5 and TRBJ1-1; D is undetermined. CDR3 nucleotides: TGTGCCAGCAGTCCCCTCGGTGACTGGGAGGCTTTCTTT. As protein: CASSPLGDWEAFF.